Listed below are T cell receptor beta chains from one sample, sequenced in a study of T-cell memory formation after mild COVID-19. Using its own MiXCR run on the 5' RACE reads, TCRdb lists one record per CDR3 protein. This sample yields tens of thousands of distinct CDR3 sequences, of which around 10% are seen a single time; 1.1% belongs to the top ten. The sequencing sample was made of PBMCs or a T cell subset sorted from them (not recorded which). These TCRs come from a man between 18 and 29 years old who had mild COVID-19 (a few samples of this study predate the infection). Cell type and time point are not known. Both conserved end residues are part of each CDR3. A D gene is named only where the DNA matches it firmly. Not all rows give a size; the values are once, few, many and, for expanded clones, a class.

j_call: TRBJ2-1
d_call: .
clone_size: .
v_call: TRBV6-6
cdr3_length: 12
cdr3_aa: CASSNEGYEQFF
cdr3_nt: TGTGCCAGCAGCAACGAGGGATATGAGCAGTTCTTC

j_call: TRBJ2-1
d_call: TRBD2
clone_size: many
v_call: TRBV7-2
cdr3_length: 17
cdr3_aa: CASSLDGSGGAINEQFF
cdr3_nt: TGTGCCAGCAGCTTAGACGGGAGCGGGGGGGCCATAAATGAGCAGTTCTTC

j_call: TRBJ2-1
d_call: .
clone_size: .
v_call: TRBV6-5
cdr3_length: 16
cdr3_aa: CASSYSMRVVGRGQFF
cdr3_nt: TGTGCCAGCAGTTACTCGATGAGGGTGGTCGGGCGGGGGCAGTTCTTC

j_call: TRBJ1-1
d_call: .
clone_size: .
v_call: TRBV12-3/TRBV12-4
cdr3_length: 15
cdr3_aa: CASSLQQLLNTEAFF
cdr3_nt: TGTGCCAGCAGTTTACAACAGCTATTGAACACTGAAGCTTTCTTT

j_call: TRBJ2-3
d_call: TRBD2
clone_size: many
v_call: TRBV5-1
cdr3_length: 18
cdr3_aa: CASSFRFIQRGHQDTQYF
cdr3_nt: TGCGCCAGCAGCTTTCGGTTTATCCAGCGGGGGCACCAAGATACGCAGTATTTT

j_call: TRBJ2-7
d_call: .
clone_size: .
v_call: TRBV7-9
cdr3_length: 12
cdr3_aa: CASTSVGYEQYF
cdr3_nt: TGTGCCAGCACCTCCGTGGGCTACGAGCAGTACTTC

j_call: TRBJ2-7
d_call: .
clone_size: .
v_call: TRBV4-1
cdr3_length: 14
cdr3_aa: CASSPIQGPYEQYF
cdr3_nt: TGCGCCAGCAGCCCAATCCAGGGTCCCTACGAGCAGTACTTC

j_call: TRBJ2-6
d_call: TRBD1
clone_size: .
v_call: TRBV7-2
cdr3_length: 18
cdr3_aa: CASSSQTGFLSGANVLTF
cdr3_nt: TGTGCCAGCAGCTCCCAGACAGGGTTCCTCTCTGGGGCCAACGTCCTGACTTTC

j_call: TRBJ1-5
d_call: TRBD1
clone_size: many
v_call: TRBV4-1
cdr3_length: 16
cdr3_aa: CASSRSLQGAGQPQHF
cdr3_nt: TGCGCCAGCAGCCGCTCATTGCAGGGGGCGGGTCAGCCCCAGCATTTT

j_call: TRBJ2-1
d_call: .
clone_size: many
v_call: TRBV7-2
cdr3_length: 11
cdr3_aa: CASNRNNEQFF
cdr3_nt: TGTGCCAGCAATAGGAACAATGAGCAGTTCTTC

j_call: TRBJ2-1
d_call: .
clone_size: .
v_call: TRBV11-3
cdr3_length: 15
cdr3_aa: CASSSRGAQYNEQFF
cdr3_nt: TGTGCCAGCAGCTCTCGGGGGGCCCAATACAATGAGCAGTTCTTC